These 32 T cell receptor beta chains came from one sample sequenced in a study of cytomegalovirus exposure and HLA in healthy donors. PCR was performed using 60 Vbeta and 13 Jbeta primers. Assay used: immunoSEQ multiplex PCR; TCRdb lists only in-frame clones, some missing. The sample carries under 150,000 clones, about 9.2% recorded once. Sample: PBMCs. The receptors shown here come from a woman between 35 and 50 years old in good health and CMV-seropositive.

The table lists this clone with a few counts. V is TRBV6-4 and J is TRBJ1-1; D unclear. This CDR3 comprises 15 residues. Deletions cut 4 bases from V and 1 base from J, with 13 bases between. Germline CDR1 reads MRHNA; CDR2 reads SNTAGT. The DNA for the CDR3 is TGTGCCAGCAGTGTCCACAGCGGCTCGAACACTGAAGCTTTCTTT. Translation gives CASSVHSGSNTEAFF.

The V and J genes are TRBV11-2 and TRBJ1-3; D not resolved. Trimming shortened V by 2 bases and J by 2 bases, and 7 bases separated the two germline ends. The germline CDR1 and CDR2 sequences are SGHAT and FQNNGV. This CDR3 comprises 14 residues. The CDR3 loop reads CASSLSLAGNTIYF. Written as DNA, the CDR3 is TGTGCCAGCAGCTTATCTCTTGCTGGAAACACCATATATTTT.

This clone has a handful of counts. The chain is built from TRBV5-1 and TRBJ2-2; TRBD1 matches at 7 bases. Germline loops: CDR1 SGHRS, CDR2 YFSETQ. The V and J ends lost 4 bases and 2 bases, in that order; junction bases with no gene match: 5. The CDR3 is 15 residues long. The CDR3 DNA is TGCGCCAGCAGCACCGGGACAGCTAACACCGGGGAGCTGTTTTTT. Translated, it gives CASSTGTANTGELFF. The whole variable domain, remainder taken from reference TRBV5-1 and TRBJ2-2, is KAGVTQTPRYLIKTRGQQVTLSCSPISGHRSVSWYQQTPGQGLQFLFEYFSETQRNKGNFPGRFSGRQFSNSRSEMNVSTLELGDSALYLCASSTGTANTGELFFGEGSRLTVL.

This sequence joins TRBV5-1 and TRBJ2-2; 7 bases are shared with TRBD1. The V and J ends lost 2 bases and 5 bases, in that order; junction bases with no gene match: 3. From germline, CDR1 is SGHRS and CDR2 YFSETQ. There are 14 residues in the CDR3. For the CDR3, the DNA is TGCGCCAGCAGCTTCACAGGGGTAACCGGGGAGCTGTTTTTT. This translates into CASSFTGVTGELFF.

This clone occurred a few times. Other nucleotide sequences from this sample produce the same CDR3. The chain recombines TRBV6-1 with TRBJ1-2; D remains unclear. The germline V and J ends were trimmed by 1 base and 4 bases, with 10 bases remaining between them. Germline CDR1 reads MNHNS; CDR2 reads SASEGT. There are 14 residues in the CDR3. CDR3 sequence (DNA): TGTGCCAGCAGTGAAGGGTCTCGGGGCTATGGCTACACCTTC. This translates into CASSEGSRGYGYTF.

The chain is built from TRBV5-4 and TRBJ1-6; 7 positions match TRBD1. J lost 7 bases, V lost 0 bases, and 4 bases had no gene match. There are 15 residues in the CDR3. Looked up from germline, CDR1 is SGHNT and CDR2 is YYREEE (reference sequence). The CDR3 DNA reads TGTGCCAGCAGCTTGGGGGGACAGTCAAATTCACCCCTCCACTTT. Translation: CASSLGGQSNSPLHF. Variable domain in full (rest from reference TRBV5-4 and TRBJ1-6): ETGVTQSPTHLIKTRGQQVTLRCSSQSGHNTVSWYQQALGQGPQFIFQYYREEENGRGNFPPRFSGLQFPNYSSELNVNALELDDSALYLCASSLGGQSNSPLHFGNGTRLTVT.

V usage is TRBV25-1 and J usage is TRBJ1-6; D is uncertain. Germline CDR1 MGHDK, CDR2 SYGVNS. The V gene lost 5 bases and the J gene lost 8 bases, with 13 bases spanning the gap. CDR3 length equals 14 residues. DNA for the CDR3: TGTGCCAGCAGTCTCGTGTTCGGTGATTCACCCCTCCACTTT. The encoded protein is CASSLVFGDSPLHF.

The chain couples TRBV28 to TRBJ1-2; 9 bases align to TRBD1. The CDR3 has 14 residues. Germline V gives CDR1 MDHEN, CDR2 SYDVKM. V was clipped by 8 bases and J by 3 bases; unmatched bases: 7. CDR3 coding DNA: TGTGCCAGCCGTACCGGACAGGGGTACTATGGCTACACCTTC. Amino acid sequence: CASRTGQGYYGYTF.

A few counts support this clone. The chain links TRBV10-2 to TRBJ2-7; 11 bases are a match to TRBD1. Germline V gives CDR1 WSHSY, CDR2 SAAADI. The V gene end was trimmed by 6 bases and the J gene end by 7 bases; junction bases not matched to a gene: 5. CDR3 length equals 13 residues. CDR3 in amino acids: CASRDRGLREQYF. CDR3 in DNA: TGCGCCAGCAGGGACAGGGGGCTGCGGGAGCAGTACTTC.

This clone came up a few times. J is TRBJ1-2 and V is TRBV6-6; D gene uncertain. Trimming cost V 10 bases and J 7 bases, with 13 bases left between them. The CDR3 runs 11 residues. Germline CDR1 is MNHNY and CDR2 is SVGAGI (reference sequence). The DNA of the CDR3 is TGTGCCACCAGAAATCCCAGTGGCTACACCTTC. Translation gives CATRNPSGYTF.

The chain is built from TRBV18 and TRBJ1-1; no clear D gene. The germline gives CDR1 KGHSH, CDR2 LQKENI. Trimming took 6 bases from V and 3 from J, leaving 5 bases between them. CDR3 length equals 11 residues. CDR3 amino acids: CASSRDTEAFF. The CDR3 DNA follows: TGTGCCAGCTCGAGAGACACTGAAGCTTTCTTT.

This chain links TRBV6-5 with TRBJ2-1, with 7 bases fitting TRBD1. Per germline, CDR1 MNHEY and CDR2 SVGAGI. V dropped 4 bases and J dropped 0; count of bases not matched to a gene: 3. The CDR3 has 15 residues. The CDR3 reads CASSFTGVSYNEQFF. The DNA of the CDR3 is TGTGCCAGCAGTTTCACAGGGGTCTCCTACAATGAGCAGTTCTTC.

This clone turned up a few times. The chain links TRBV5-1 to TRBJ2-7, with TRBD1 matching 7 bases. V shed 4 bases, J shed 0 bases, and the junction held 7 bases outside the gene matches. The CDR3 runs 15 residues. Germline CDR1 reads SGHRS; CDR2 reads YFSETQ. CDR3 nucleotides: TGCGCCAGCAGCCCGGCCACAGGGGTCTCCTACGAGCAGTACTTC. Its protein is CASSPATGVSYEQYF.

The J gene is TRBJ2-1, the V gene TRBV29-1; TRBD2 agrees at 10 bases. The J segment lost 3 bases and the V segment lost 4 bases, leaving 6 bases of the junction unmatched. This CDR3 has 15 amino acids. Germline V gives CDR1 SQVTM, CDR2 ANQGSEA. The CDR3 here is CSVVSPSGGYNEQFF. The CDR3 region has the DNA TGCAGCGTTGTATCCCCTAGCGGGGGCTACAATGAGCAGTTCTTC.

J is TRBJ1-2 and V is TRBV5-1, with no clear D. This CDR3 is 16 amino acids long. V gave up 0 bases and J gave up 5 bases, with 17 bases separating them. Germline V gives CDR1 SGHRS, CDR2 YFSETQ. The CDR3 region has the DNA TGCGCCAGCAGCTTGGCGCTCCTCCCCGGGAGTTATGGCTACACCTTC. It yields the protein CASSLALLPGSYGYTF.

This clone was counted only a few times. This chain links TRBV7-9 with TRBJ1-1; 8 bases match TRBD1. J lost 5 bases, V lost 5 bases, and 13 bases had no gene match. CDR1 and CDR2 (germline): SEHNR, FQNEAQ (reference sequence). CDR3 length equals 16 residues. CDR3 DNA sequence: TGTGCCAGCAGCCGATCACTCAGGGGGCCCAGGACTGAAGCTTTCTTT. Translating it yields CASSRSLRGPRTEAFF.

J is TRBJ2-7 and V is TRBV7-8; 7 nucleotides align to TRBD1. The germline V gene has CDR1 SGHVS and CDR2 FQNEAQ. The trim removed 0 bases at V and 3 bases at J, leaving 2 bases unmatched. CDR3 length: 14 residues. In nucleotides, the CDR3 is TGTGCCAGCAGCTTAGCAGGGGGCGGCTACGAGCAGTACTTC. It translates to CASSLAGGGYEQYF. The whole variable domain, filled in from reference TRBV7-8 and TRBJ2-7, reads GAGVSQSPRYKVAKRGQDVALRCDPISGHVSLFWYQQALGQGPEFLTYFQNEAQLDKSGLPSDRFFAERPEGSVSTLKIQRTQQEDSAVYLCASSLAGGGYEQYFGPGTRLTVT.

The chain combines TRBV11-2 with TRBJ2-5; D may be TRBD2 (6 bases). The V gene lost 3 bases and the J gene lost 4 bases, with 12 bases spanning the gap. CDR1 is SGHAT, CDR2 FQNNGV, per germline. The CDR3 extends over 14 amino acids. The CDR3 sequence is CASSFGGDLETQYF. In nucleotides, the CDR3 is TGTGCCAGCAGCTTCGGGGGAGACCTAGAGACCCAGTACTTC.

In this sample, this clone turned up a few times. The chain couples TRBV6-1 to TRBJ2-3, with D hard to call. Trimming removed 6 bases from V and 2 bases from J, with 12 bases in between. Looked up from germline, CDR1 is MNHNS and CDR2 is SASEGT. The CDR3 sequence is 14 residues long. CDR3: CASSQVQFTDTQYF. DNA for the CDR3: TGTGCCAGCAGCCAAGTCCAGTTCACAGATACGCAGTATTTT.

The chain has TRBV9 and TRBJ1-2, with 7 bases that match TRBD1. CDR1 is SGDLS and CDR2 is YYNGEE in the germline V gene. J lost 1 base, V lost 2 bases, and 2 bases had no gene match. This CDR3 spans 14 amino acids. CDR3 bases: TGTGCCAGCAGCGTCGGACAGGTTAACTATGGCTACACCTTC. This sequence encodes CASSVGQVNYGYTF.

This clone has a handful of counts. The V gene is TRBV7-9, the J gene TRBJ2-2; D may be TRBD2 (5 bases). The length of the CDR3 is 17 residues. Trimming took 6 bases from V and 4 from J, leaving 21 bases between them. Germline values: CDR1 SEHNR, CDR2 FQNEAQ (reference sequence). The CDR3 loop reads CASSPGRTRLLTGELFF. CDR3 coding DNA: TGTGCCAGCAGTCCTGGCCGGACTCGACTTCTCACCGGGGAGCTGTTTTTT.

The chain uses TRBV14 and TRBJ1-2; maybe TRBD1 (6 bases). Germline assignment: CDR1 SGHDN and CDR2 FVKESK. Trimming removed 6 bases from V and 6 bases from J, with 8 bases in between. The CDR3 is 11 residues long. The CDR3 is CASRYRDGYTF. The CDR3 DNA sequence: TGTGCCAGCAGGTACAGGGATGGCTACACCTTC. Variable domain in full (rest from reference TRBV14 and TRBJ1-2): EAGVTQFPSHSVIEKGQTVTLRCDPISGHDNLYWYRRVMGKEIKFLLHFVKESKQDESGMPNNRFLAERTGGTYSTLKVQPAELEDSGVYFCASRYRDGYTFGSGTRLTVV.

About this clone: The conserved closing phenylalanine or tryptophan is absent in this CDR3, likely reflecting a read error. This chain joins TRBV5-1 and TRBJ1-1; 10 positions agree with TRBD1. The CDR3 is 15 amino acids. CDR1 and CDR2 (germline): SGHRS, YFSETQ. With V trimmed by 4 bases and J by 4 bases, 7 bases remained unmatched. The CDR3 is CASSRGTGESTEAFL. The CDR3 DNA sequence: TGCGCCAGCAGCAGAGGGACAGGGGAGAGCACTGAAGCTTTCCTT.

The V gene is TRBV7-9, the J gene TRBJ2-5, with 12 bases aligning to TRBD2. The CDR3 totals 19 residues. The trim removed 0 bases at V and 0 bases at J, leaving 8 bases unmatched. Germline values: CDR1 SEHNR, CDR2 FQNEAQ (reference sequence). The chain's CDR3 is CASSLAPLAGGRYQETQYF. CDR3 nucleotide sequence: TGTGCCAGCAGCTTAGCGCCACTAGCGGGGGGCAGGTACCAAGAGACCCAGTACTTC.

In its sample, this clone was seen a few times. V usage is TRBV2 and J usage is TRBJ1-2, with 7 bases identical to TRBD1. The germline V gene has CDR1 SNHLY and CDR2 FYNNEI. The CDR3 runs to 13 residues. J lost 4 bases, V lost 6 bases, and 5 bases had no gene match. The CDR3 region is CASRAQGGYGYTF. CDR3 DNA: TGTGCCAGCAGGGCCCAGGGGGGCTATGGCTACACCTTC.

V gene TRBV7-3 combines with J gene TRBJ2-7, with TRBD1 as a possible D gene (6 bases). Trimming stripped 3 bases from V and 1 base from J, with 22 bases between. Germline CDR1 and CDR2: SGHTA and FQGTGA. This CDR3 has 18 amino acids. The CDR3 DNA reads TGTGCCAGCAGCTTGTGGGGGCCCTCCGGGACATTGTCCTACGAGCAGTACTTC. Translated, it gives CASSLWGPSGTLSYEQYF.

Written as DNA, the CDR3 is TGTGCCATCAGTGAAGAGGGTTATAATTCACCCCTCCACTTT. As protein: CAISEEGYNSPLHF. The genes are TRBV10-3 and TRBJ1-6; unclear D gene. Trimming cost V 3 bases and J 4 bases, with 7 bases left between them. Germline-derived CDR1 and CDR2 are ENHRY and SYGVKD. This CDR3 spans 14 amino acids.

This clone has only a few counts. The chain joins TRBV11-2 to TRBJ2-5, with TRBD2 matching over 13 bases. This CDR3 contains 18 residues. The junction had 9 bases not matched to a gene; V was cut back by 1 base and J by 4 bases. Germline V gene data show CDR1 as SGHAT and CDR2 as FQNNGV. CDR3 loop: CASSLGLAGGRMRETQYF. For the CDR3, the DNA is TGTGCCAGCAGCTTAGGACTAGCGGGGGGCCGGATGAGAGAGACCCAGTACTTC.

The J gene is TRBJ2-1, the V gene TRBV6-6, with D maybe TRBD2 (6 bases). This CDR3 contains 14 residues. CDR1 is MNHNY, CDR2 SVGAGI, per germline (reference sequence). V lost 7 bases, J lost 0 bases, and 10 bases lay in between. The DNA for the CDR3 is TGTGCCAGCATGCCCGGGAGCTCCTACAATGAGCAGTTCTTC. Its translation: CASMPGSSYNEQFF.

This clone came up a few times. Written as DNA, the CDR3 is TGTGCCAGCAGCTTAGCGGAGGGCGGGAACTATGGCTACACCTTC. Amino acids: CASSLAEGGNYGYTF. The rearrangement joins TRBV7-8 to TRBJ1-2, with D unclear. Trimming removed 0 bases from V and 2 bases from J, with 10 bases in between. Germline V gene sequence: CDR1 SGHVS, CDR2 FQNEAQ. The CDR3 covers 15 residues.

This chain joins TRBV27 and TRBJ1-1; 7 bases match TRBD1. This CDR3 has 17 residues. The junction had 18 bases not matched to a gene; V was cut back by 5 bases and J by 6 bases. Germline CDR1 is MNHEY and CDR2 is SMNVEV (reference sequence). CDR3 in amino acids: CASSPTGWDRNSAEAFF. DNA for the CDR3: TGTGCCAGCAGTCCGACAGGGTGGGACCGAAACAGCGCTGAAGCTTTCTTT.

This clone was observed at least ten times. The J gene is TRBJ2-2, the V gene TRBV6-5, with D perhaps TRBD2 (6 bases). Per the germline V gene, CDR1 is MNHEY and CDR2 is SVGAGI. The V end was cut by 6 bases, the J end by 5 bases, with 16 bases between. The CDR3 has 15 amino acids. The chain's CDR3 is CASRQPGGRTGELFF. The DNA of the CDR3 is TGTGCCAGCAGGCAACCCGGGGGTCGGACCGGGGAGCTGTTTTTT.